This TCR beta chain stems from a study of cytomegalovirus exposure and HLA in healthy donors. Concerning this clone itself: Its specificity is not known.

The V gene's germline CDR1 is SGHRS and CDR2 YFSETQ. Trimming cost V 2 bases and J 1 base, with 9 bases left between them. The CDR3 has 14 amino acids. Whole-study findings and limits: Clonal expansion was found to be greater in HLA-associated TCR beta chains than in equally common others in a later analysis.

The PCR was carried out with 60 Vbeta primers and 13 Jbeta primers. How the authors handled the data: An analysis that came later counted some 81 million unique TCR beta chains, roughly 11 million shared. Using immunoSEQ multiplex PCR, the repertoire was profiled, and TCRdb retains in-frame clones only, with some absent. Clonal size and the V and J genes are those of that table, whereas D and trimming came from the DNA. The repertoire holds some 130,000 clones, with about 80% as singletons. Material: PBMCs. The genes are TRBV5-1 and TRBJ1-1; TRBD1 might be the D (6 bases). This TCR came from a man in his fifties in good health and CMV-seronegative. The CDR3 spells CASSFSQGNTEAFF. CDR3 nucleotides: TGCGCCAGCAGCTTTTCACAGGGGAACACTGAAGCTTTCTTT.